The 18 T cell receptor beta chains reported below all come from one sample, sequenced in a study of T cell responses to AZD1222 COVID-19 vaccine. Produced via immunoSEQ multiplex PCR; TCRdb's table is partial and in-frame only. Among approximately 150,000 clones listed, 85% to 90% were seen once. The material was peripheral blood, obtained 28 days after the second AZD1222 dose. The receptors were sampled from an adult who received the AZD1222 COVID-19 vaccine.

This chain links TRBV2 with TRBJ1-1; 10 nucleotides line up with TRBD1. Germline V gives CDR1 SNHLY, CDR2 FYNNEI. The CDR3 loop spans 15 amino acids. The junction had 12 bases not matched to a gene; V was cut back by 7 bases and J by 7 bases. Here the CDR3 reads CASKGTGAPLFEAFF. CDR3 nucleotides: TGTGCCAGCAAGGGGACAGGGGCCCCTCTTTTTGAAGCTTTCTTT.

The gene calls are TRBV7-2 and TRBJ2-2; D is uncertain. There are 14 residues in the CDR3. V was trimmed by 1 base and J by 1 base, leaving 4 bases between them. From germline, CDR1 is SGHTA and CDR2 FQGNSA. The CDR3: CASSLGWNTGELFF. The CDR3 DNA reads as TGTGCCAGCAGCTTAGGTTGGAACACCGGGGAGCTGTTTTTT.

The V gene is TRBV6-4, the J gene TRBJ2-2, with 7 bases fitting TRBD2. The V gene's germline CDR1 is MRHNA and CDR2 SNTAGT. V lost 2 bases to trimming and J lost 4 bases; unmatched junction nucleotides: 10. The CDR3 length is 17 residues. In nucleotides, the CDR3 is TGTGCCAGCAGTGACATAAGAGGACTAGGGTCCACCGGGGAGCTGTTTTTT. Translating gives CASSDIRGLGSTGELFF.

This clone appeared a single time. The chain recombines TRBV6-5 with TRBJ1-3, with 7 bases aligning to TRBD1. The germline V gene has CDR1 MNHEY and CDR2 SVGAGI. V lost 2 bases, J lost 4 bases, and 2 bases stayed unmatched. The CDR3 contains 14 residues. The CDR3 nucleotides are TGTGCCAGCAGTTACGGGACAGCCGGAAACACCATATATTTT. Protein: CASSYGTAGNTIYF.

V gene TRBV9 combines with J gene TRBJ2-2; D is possibly TRBD1 (5 bases). CDR3 length: 13 amino acids. The germline gives CDR1 SGDLS, CDR2 YYNGEE. V shed 3 bases and J shed 9 bases, with 12 bases lying between them. The CDR3 nucleotides are TGTGCCAGCAGCGGACCGCAGGGCCGGGAGCTGTTTTTT. Protein: CASSGPQGRELFF. The full variable domain, in which reference TRBV9 and TRBJ2-2 provide the parts outside the CDR3, is DSGVTQTPKHLITATGQRVTLRCSPRSGDLSVYWYQQSLDQGLQFLIQYYNGEERAKGNILERFSAQQFPDLHSELNLSSLELGDSALYFCASSGPQGRELFFGEGSRLTVL.

This chain joins TRBV6-5 and TRBJ1-2; D ambiguous. The CDR3 totals 13 residues. The germline gives CDR1 MNHEY, CDR2 SVGAGI. V lost 5 bases to trimming and J lost 5 bases, with 12 bases between them. The CDR3 DNA sequence: TGTGCCAGCAGTAAGGCTAGTCTTTATGGCTACACCTTC. Protein sequence: CASSKASLYGYTF.

This chain connects TRBV9 to TRBJ2-3; 12 nucleotides agree with TRBD2. This CDR3 has 19 amino acids. Per the germline V gene, CDR1 is SGDLS and CDR2 is YYNGEE. V was pared by 3 bases and J by 2 bases, with 13 bases of the junction left unmatched. CDR3 residues: CASSAPTSGGTDPTDTQYF. DNA of the CDR3: TGTGCCAGCAGCGCCCCCACTAGCGGGGGGACCGATCCCACAGATACGCAGTATTTT.

Comment on this clone: The sample holds other DNA sequences that translate to the same CDR3. The genes are TRBV5-1 and TRBJ2-5; no clear D. V dropped 0 bases and J dropped 2 bases, with 2 bases sitting between them. Germline CDR1 SGHRS, CDR2 YFSETQ. The CDR3 extends over 12 amino acids. The CDR3 nucleotides are TGCGCCAGCAGCTTGGATCAAGAGACCCAGTACTTC. It specifies CASSLDQETQYF.

The J gene is TRBJ1-2, the V gene TRBV5-6; TRBD1 agrees at 10 bases. The CDR3 is 16 residues long. Germline CDR1 and CDR2: SGHDT and YYEEEE. Germline trimming cut 4 bases from V and 0 bases from J; bases unmatched to any gene: 6. CDR3 loop: CASSRDRGWTNYGYTF. The CDR3 DNA reads as TGTGCCAGCAGCAGGGACAGGGGATGGACTAACTATGGCTACACCTTC.

The CDR3 reads CASRQFTGERGSPLHF. CDR3 sequence (DNA): TGTGCCAGCAGGCAATTTACAGGGGAACGGGGTTCACCCCTCCACTTT. The rearrangement joins TRBV27 to TRBJ1-6; 7 bases line up with TRBD1. Germline loops: CDR1 MNHEY, CDR2 SMNVEV (reference sequence). Trimming cost V 6 bases and J 9 bases; bases outside gene matches: 14. The CDR3 runs 16 residues.

J is TRBJ1-2 and V is TRBV9; a possible D gene is TRBD1 (5 bases). The V gene lost 0 bases and the J gene lost 4 bases, with 10 bases spanning the gap. Germline V CDR1 and CDR2: SGDLS, YYNGEE. The CDR3 is 14 amino acids. Here the CDR3 DNA reads TGTGCCAGCAGCGTAGGGACAACTACCTATGGCTACACCTTC. Protein product: CASSVGTTTYGYTF.

The chain recombines TRBV3-1 (or the pseudogene TRBV3-2) with TRBJ1-2, with D possibly TRBD1 on 5 matching bases. The V and J ends lost 4 bases and 5 bases respectively, with 20 bases between them. CDR1 is LGHDT, CDR2 YNNKEL, per germline (reference sequence). This CDR3 is 16 amino acids long. CDR3 bases: TGTGCCAGCAGCCGAGAGGGCGCAGGGCCCAGATATGGCTACACCTTC. Residues: CASSREGAGPRYGYTF.

The gene calls are TRBV6-2 or TRBV6-3 and TRBJ2-5; TRBD1 might be the D (6 bases). V was cut by 2 bases and J by 7 bases, with 17 bases left in between. Germline V gene lookup returns CDR1 MNHEY and CDR2 SVGEGT. The CDR3 length is 15 residues. Here the CDR3 DNA reads TGTGCCAGCAGTTACCAGGGGCATGACTACGGGACCCAGTACTTC. The encoded protein is CASSYQGHDYGTQYF.

This chain uses TRBV7-6 with TRBJ2-2; 8 bases map to TRBD2. The length of the CDR3 is 17 residues. Germline-derived CDR1 and CDR2 are SGHVS and FNYEAQ. V was pared by 6 bases and J by 5 bases, with 14 bases of the junction left unmatched. Here the CDR3 reads CASRNAPSGGKTGELFF. The CDR3 DNA follows: TGTGCCAGCAGAAACGCCCCAAGCGGGGGAAAAACCGGGGAGCTGTTTTTT.

The chain uses TRBV7-9 and TRBJ1-2, with D maybe TRBD1 (5 bases). The ends were cut back, 3 bases at V and 8 bases at J, with 22 bases in the middle. This CDR3 is built from 16 residues. The germline V gene encodes CDR1 SEHNR and CDR2 FQNEAQ (reference sequence). As DNA, the CDR3 is TGTGCCAGCAGCTTGGGGCAGGGAAGCATCCAATACGGCTACACCTTC. Translation gives CASSLGQGSIQYGYTF.

V and J are TRBV19 and TRBJ2-1; D may be TRBD1 or TRBD2 (5 bases each). V lost 7 bases and J 10 bases, leaving 17 bases between the germline ends. Germline V lookup: CDR1 LNHDA, CDR2 SQIVND (reference sequence). The CDR3 runs to 13 residues. The CDR3 DNA reads TGTGCCAGTAAGGTTCTTGGGGGAGAGGAGCAGTTCTTC. This translates into CASKVLGGEEQFF. The whole variable domain, remainder taken from reference TRBV19 and TRBJ2-1, is DGGITQSPKYLFRKEGQNVTLSCEQNLNHDAMYWYRQDPGQGLRLIYYSQIVNDFQKGDIAEGYSVSREKKESFPLTVTSAQKNPTAFYLCASKVLGGEEQFFGPGTRLTVL.

The chain combines TRBV19 with TRBJ2-5, with a weak D call TRBD1 (6 bases). Germline lookup yields CDR1 LNHDA and CDR2 SQIVND (reference sequence). V lost 8 bases to trimming and J lost 3 bases, with 13 bases between them. The CDR3 spans 13 residues. The CDR3 nucleotides read TGTGCCAGTGCGGACAGATGGGAAGAGACCCAGTACTTC. This encodes CASADRWEETQYF.

The chain recombines TRBV5-1 with TRBJ2-7, with D possibly being TRBD2 (7 bases). Germline CDR1 is SGHRS and CDR2 is YFSETQ. The CDR3 loop spans 15 amino acids. V lost 1 base and J lost 1, with 12 bases in between. CDR3 in DNA: TGCGCCAGCAGCTTGTACGGGGGGCCTTCCTACGAGCAGTACTTC. It is translated as CASSLYGGPSYEQYF. Drawing the rest from reference TRBV5-1 and TRBJ2-7, the complete variable domain is KAGVTQTPRYLIKTRGQQVTLSCSPISGHRSVSWYQQTPGQGLQFLFEYFSETQRNKGNFPGRFSGRQFSNSRSEMNVSTLELGDSALYLCASSLYGGPSYEQYFGPGTRLTVT.